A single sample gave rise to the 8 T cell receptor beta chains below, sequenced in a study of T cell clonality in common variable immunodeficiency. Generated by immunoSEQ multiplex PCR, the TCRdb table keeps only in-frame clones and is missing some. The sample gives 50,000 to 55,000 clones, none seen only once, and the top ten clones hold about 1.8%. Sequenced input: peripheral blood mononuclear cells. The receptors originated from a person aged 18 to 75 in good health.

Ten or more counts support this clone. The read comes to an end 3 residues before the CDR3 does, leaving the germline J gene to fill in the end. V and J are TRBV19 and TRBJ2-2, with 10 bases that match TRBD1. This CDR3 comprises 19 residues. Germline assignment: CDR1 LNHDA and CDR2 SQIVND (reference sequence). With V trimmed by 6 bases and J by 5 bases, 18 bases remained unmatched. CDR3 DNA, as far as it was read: TGTGCCAGTAGCCTTTACGCCGGGACAGGGGACGTTAGGACCGGGGAG. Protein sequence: CASSLYAGTGDVRTGE. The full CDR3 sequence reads CASSLYAGTGDVRTGELFF.

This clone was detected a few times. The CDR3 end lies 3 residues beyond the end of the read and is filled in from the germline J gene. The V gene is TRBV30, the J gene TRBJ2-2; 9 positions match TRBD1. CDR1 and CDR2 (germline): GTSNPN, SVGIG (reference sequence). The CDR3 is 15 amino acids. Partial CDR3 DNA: TGTGCCTGGAGTAGGACAGGGGTTGATAATGAAAAG. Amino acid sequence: CAWSRTGVDNEK. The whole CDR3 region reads CAWSRTGVDNEKLFF.

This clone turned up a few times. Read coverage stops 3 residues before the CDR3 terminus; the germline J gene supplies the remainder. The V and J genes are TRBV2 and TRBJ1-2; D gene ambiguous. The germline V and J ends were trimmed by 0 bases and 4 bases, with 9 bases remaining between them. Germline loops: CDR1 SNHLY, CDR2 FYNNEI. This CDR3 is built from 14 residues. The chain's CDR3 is CASSEALRVYGYTF. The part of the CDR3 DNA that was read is TGTGCCAGCAGTGAAGCGCTTCGGGTCTATGGC.

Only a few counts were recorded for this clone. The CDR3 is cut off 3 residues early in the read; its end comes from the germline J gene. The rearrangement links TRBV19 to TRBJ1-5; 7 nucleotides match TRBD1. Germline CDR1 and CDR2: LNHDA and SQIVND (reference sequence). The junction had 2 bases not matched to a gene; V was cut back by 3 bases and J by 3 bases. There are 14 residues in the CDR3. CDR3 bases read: TGTGCCAGTAGTATGGGACAGTACAATCAGCCC. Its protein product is CASSMGQYNQP. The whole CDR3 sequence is CASSMGQYNQPQHF.

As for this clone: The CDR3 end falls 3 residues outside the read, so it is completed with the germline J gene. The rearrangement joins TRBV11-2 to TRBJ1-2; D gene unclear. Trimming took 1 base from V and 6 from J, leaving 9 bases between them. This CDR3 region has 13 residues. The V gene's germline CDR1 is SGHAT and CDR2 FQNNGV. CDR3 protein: CASSLGVKDGYTF. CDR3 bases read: TGTGCCAGCAGCTTAGGTGTAAAGGATGGC.

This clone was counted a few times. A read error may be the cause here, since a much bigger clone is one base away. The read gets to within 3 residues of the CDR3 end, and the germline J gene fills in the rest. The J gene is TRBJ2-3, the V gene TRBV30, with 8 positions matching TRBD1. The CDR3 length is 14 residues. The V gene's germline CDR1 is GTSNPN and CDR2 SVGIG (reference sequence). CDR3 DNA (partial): TGTGCCTGGCCCAGGGGGCAGAGCAATCAGCCG. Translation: CAWPRGQSNQP. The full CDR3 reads CAWPRGQSNQPQYF.

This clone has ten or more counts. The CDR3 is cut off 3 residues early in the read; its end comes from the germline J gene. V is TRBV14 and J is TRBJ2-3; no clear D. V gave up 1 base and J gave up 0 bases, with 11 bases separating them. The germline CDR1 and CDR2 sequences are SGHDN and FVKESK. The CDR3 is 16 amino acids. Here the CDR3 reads CASSQVIGLSTDTQYF. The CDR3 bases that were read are TGTGCCAGCAGCCAAGTGATAGGGTTAAGCACAGATACG.

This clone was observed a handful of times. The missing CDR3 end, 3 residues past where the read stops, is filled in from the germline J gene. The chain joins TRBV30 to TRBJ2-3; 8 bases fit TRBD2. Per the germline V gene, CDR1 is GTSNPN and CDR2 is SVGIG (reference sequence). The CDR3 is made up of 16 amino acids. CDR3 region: CAWSVRGGWGNQPQYF. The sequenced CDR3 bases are TGTGCCTGGAGTGTACGGGGGGGATGGGGGAATCAGCCG.